This T cell receptor (beta chain) was recovered during a study of response to subunit inactivated influenza vaccine. From germline, CDR1 is SGHTA and CDR2 FQGNSA. CDR3 length: 16 residues. Trimming pared 3 bases from V and 0 bases from J, leaving 12 bases between. Whole-study findings and limits: Authors proposed each seasonal influenza vaccination draws in few new T cells.

This clonotype has ten or more counts. Its target is not known. TCRdb recomputed calls from the RT-PCR reads with MiXCR, one row per CDR3 protein. The sample includes hundreds of thousands of distinct CDR3 sequences, 7.5% to 8.5% of them seen just once. The starting material was PBMCs from blood, obtained about 23 months after vaccination. This sequence was found in a man between 50 and 69 years old who received an inactivated influenza vaccine. The chain links TRBV7-2 to TRBJ2-1, with D unresolved. The CDR3 nucleotides read TGTGCCAGCAGCTTCCTAAACACACACTCCTACAATGAGCAGTTCTTC. As protein: CASSFLNTHSYNEQFF.